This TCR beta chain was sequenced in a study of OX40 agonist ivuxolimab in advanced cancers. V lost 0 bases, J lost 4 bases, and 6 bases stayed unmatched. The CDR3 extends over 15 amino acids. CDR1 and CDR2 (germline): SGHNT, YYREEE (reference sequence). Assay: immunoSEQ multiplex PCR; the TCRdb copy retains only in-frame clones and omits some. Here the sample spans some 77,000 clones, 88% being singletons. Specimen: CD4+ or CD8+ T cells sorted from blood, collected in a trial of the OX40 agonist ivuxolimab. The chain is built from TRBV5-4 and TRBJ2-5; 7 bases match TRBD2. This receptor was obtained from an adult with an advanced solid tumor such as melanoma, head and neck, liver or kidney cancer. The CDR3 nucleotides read TGTGCCAGCAGCTTGGCCTGGGGGGGAGGAGAGACCCAGTACTTC. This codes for CASSLAWGGGETQYF.